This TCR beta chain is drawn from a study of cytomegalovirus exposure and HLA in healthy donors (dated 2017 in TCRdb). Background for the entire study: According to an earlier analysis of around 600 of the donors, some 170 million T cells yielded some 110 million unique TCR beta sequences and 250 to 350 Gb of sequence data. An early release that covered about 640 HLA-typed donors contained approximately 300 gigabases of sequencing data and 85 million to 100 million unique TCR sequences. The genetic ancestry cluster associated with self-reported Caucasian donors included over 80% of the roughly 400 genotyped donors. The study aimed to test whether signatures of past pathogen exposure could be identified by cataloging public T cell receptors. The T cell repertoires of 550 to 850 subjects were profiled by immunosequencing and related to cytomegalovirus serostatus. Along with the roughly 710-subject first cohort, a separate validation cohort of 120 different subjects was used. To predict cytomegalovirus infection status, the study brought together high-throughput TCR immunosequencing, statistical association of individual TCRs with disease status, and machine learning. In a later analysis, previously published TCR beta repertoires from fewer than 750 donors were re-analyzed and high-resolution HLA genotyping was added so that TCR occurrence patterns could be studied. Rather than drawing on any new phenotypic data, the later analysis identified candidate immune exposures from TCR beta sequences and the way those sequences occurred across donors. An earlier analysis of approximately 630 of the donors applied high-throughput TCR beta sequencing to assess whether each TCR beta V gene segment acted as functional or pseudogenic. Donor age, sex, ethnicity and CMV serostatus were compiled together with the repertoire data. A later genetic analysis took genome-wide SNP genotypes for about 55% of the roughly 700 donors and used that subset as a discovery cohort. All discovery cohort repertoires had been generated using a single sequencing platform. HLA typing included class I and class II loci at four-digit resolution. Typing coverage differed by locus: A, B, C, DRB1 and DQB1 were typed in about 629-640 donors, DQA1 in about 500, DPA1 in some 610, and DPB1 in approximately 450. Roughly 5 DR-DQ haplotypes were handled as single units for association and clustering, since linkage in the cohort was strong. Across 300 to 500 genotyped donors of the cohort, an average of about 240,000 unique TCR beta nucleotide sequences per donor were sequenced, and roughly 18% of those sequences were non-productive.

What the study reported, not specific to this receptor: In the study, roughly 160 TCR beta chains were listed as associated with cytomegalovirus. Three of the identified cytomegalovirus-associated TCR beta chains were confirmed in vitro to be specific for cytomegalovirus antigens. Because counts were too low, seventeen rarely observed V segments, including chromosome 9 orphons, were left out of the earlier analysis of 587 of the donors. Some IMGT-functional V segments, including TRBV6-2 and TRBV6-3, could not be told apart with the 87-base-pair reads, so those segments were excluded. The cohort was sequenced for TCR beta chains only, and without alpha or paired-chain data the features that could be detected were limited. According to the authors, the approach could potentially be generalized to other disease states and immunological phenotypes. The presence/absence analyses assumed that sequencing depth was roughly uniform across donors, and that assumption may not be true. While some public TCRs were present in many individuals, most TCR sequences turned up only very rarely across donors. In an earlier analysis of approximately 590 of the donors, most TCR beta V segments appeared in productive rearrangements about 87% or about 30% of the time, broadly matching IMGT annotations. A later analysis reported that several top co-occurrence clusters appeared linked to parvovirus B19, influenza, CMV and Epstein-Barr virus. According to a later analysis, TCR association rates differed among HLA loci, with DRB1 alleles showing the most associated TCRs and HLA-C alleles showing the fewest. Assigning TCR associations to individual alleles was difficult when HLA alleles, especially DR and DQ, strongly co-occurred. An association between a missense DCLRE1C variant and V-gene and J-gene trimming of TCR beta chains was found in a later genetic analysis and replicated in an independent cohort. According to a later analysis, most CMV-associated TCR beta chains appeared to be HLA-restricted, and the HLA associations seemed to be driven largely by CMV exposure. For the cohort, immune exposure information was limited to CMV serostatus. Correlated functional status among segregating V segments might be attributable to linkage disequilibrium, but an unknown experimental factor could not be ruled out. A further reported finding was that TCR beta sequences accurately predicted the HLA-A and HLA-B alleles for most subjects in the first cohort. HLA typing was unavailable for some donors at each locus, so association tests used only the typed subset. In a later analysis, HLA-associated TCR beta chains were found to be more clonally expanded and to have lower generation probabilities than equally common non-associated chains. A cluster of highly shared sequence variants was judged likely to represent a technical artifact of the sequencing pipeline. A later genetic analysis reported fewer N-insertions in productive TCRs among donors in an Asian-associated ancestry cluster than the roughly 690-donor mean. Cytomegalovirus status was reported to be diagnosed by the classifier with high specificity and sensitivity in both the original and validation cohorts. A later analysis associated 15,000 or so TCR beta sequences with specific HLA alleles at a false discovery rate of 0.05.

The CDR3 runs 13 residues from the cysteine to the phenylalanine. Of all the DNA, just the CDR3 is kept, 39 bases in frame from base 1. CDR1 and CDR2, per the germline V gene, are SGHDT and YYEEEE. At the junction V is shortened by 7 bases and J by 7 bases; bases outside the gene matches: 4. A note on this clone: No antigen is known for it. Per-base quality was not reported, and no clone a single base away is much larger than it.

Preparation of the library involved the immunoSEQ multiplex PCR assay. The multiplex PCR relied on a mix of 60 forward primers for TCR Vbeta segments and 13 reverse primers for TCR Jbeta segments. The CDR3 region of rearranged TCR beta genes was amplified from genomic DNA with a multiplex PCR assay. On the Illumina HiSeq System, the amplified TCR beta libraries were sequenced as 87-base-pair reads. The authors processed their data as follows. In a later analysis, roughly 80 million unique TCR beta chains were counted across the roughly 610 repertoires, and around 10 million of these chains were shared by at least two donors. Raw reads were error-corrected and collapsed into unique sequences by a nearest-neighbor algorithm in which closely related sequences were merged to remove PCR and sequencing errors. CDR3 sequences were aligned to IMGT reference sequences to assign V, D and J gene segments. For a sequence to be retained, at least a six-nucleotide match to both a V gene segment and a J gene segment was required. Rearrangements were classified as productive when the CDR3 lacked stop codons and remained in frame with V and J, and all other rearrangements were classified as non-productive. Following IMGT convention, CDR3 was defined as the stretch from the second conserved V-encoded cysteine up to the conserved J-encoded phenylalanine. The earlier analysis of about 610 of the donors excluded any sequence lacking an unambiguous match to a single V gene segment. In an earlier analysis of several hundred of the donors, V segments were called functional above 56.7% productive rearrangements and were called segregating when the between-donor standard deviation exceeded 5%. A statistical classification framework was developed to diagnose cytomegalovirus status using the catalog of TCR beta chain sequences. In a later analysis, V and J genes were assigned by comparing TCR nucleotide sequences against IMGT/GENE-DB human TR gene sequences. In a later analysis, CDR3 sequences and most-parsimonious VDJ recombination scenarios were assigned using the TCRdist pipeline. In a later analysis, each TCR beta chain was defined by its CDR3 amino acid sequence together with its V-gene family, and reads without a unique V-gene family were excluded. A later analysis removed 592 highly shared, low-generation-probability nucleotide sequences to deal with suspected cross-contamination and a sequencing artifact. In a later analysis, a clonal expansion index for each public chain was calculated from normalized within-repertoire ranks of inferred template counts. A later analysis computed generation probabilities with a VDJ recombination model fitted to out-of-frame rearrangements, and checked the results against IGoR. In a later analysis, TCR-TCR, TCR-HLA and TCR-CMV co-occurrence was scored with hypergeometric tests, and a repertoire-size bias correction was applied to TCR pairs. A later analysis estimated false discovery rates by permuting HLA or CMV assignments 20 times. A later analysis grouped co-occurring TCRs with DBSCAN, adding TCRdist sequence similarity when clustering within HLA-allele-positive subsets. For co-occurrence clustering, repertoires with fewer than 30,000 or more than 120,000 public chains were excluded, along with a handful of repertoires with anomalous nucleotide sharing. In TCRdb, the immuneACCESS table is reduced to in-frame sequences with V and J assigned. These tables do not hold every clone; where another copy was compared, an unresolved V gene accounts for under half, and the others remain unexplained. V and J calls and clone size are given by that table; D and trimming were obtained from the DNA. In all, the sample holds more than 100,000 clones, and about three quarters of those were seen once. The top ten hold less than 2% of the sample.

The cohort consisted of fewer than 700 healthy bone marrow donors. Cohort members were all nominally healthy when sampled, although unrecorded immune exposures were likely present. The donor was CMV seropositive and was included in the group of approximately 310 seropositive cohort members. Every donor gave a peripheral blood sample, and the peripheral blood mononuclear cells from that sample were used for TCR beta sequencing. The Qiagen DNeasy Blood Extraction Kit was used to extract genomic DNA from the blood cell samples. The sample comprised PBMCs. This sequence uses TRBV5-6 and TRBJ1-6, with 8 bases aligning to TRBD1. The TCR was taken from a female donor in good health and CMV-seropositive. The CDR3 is CASYRQGNSPLHF. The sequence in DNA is TGTGCCAGCTACCGACAGGGGAATTCACCCCTCCACTTT.